The 17 T cell receptor beta chains below were found in one sample sequenced in a study of CD8+ T cells in alopecia areata. The sample's treatment: oral pan-JAK inhibitor, 5-10 mg twice daily. Extraction of RNA preceded its reverse transcription into cDNA, which served as the sequencing template. Assay: immunoSEQ multiplex PCR; the TCRdb copy retains only in-frame clones and omits some. The table has 110,000 or so clones, less than 75% seen once; the top ten hold roughly 30%. This material consisted of CD8+ T cells sorted from blood, taken at week 4, from a patient treated with tofacitinib. Receptor source: a human donor with alopecia areata.

The chain carries TRBV5-6 and TRBJ2-5; perhaps TRBD1 as D (6 bases). V lost 1 base, J lost 1 base, and 20 bases lay in between. The CDR3 extends over 18 amino acids. Per germline, CDR1 SGHDT and CDR2 YYEEEE. CDR3 nucleotides: TGTGCCAGCAGCTTGTTTACAGCAGGGGACCAGTTCCAAGAGACCCAGTACTTC. Encoded protein: CASSLFTAGDQFQETQYF. Complete variable domain (other parts from reference TRBV5-6 and TRBJ2-5): DAGVTQSPTHLIKTRGQQVTLRCSPKSGHDTVSWYQQALGQGPQFIFQYYEEEERQRGNFPDRFSGHQFPNYSSELNVNALLLGDSALYLCASSLFTAGDQFQETQYFGPGTRLLVL.

The chain employs TRBV30 and TRBJ2-2; maybe TRBD2 (5 bases). CDR3 size: 11 residues. V lost 5 bases and J lost 4, with 5 bases in between. CDR1 and CDR2 (germline): GTSNPN, SVGIG (reference sequence). The CDR3 DNA follows: TGTGCCTGGGGACTCACCGGGGAGCTGTTTTTT. Protein sequence: CAWGLTGELFF.

This chain links TRBV25-1 with TRBJ1-1, with D perhaps matching TRBD1 (6 bases). In germline, CDR1 is MGHDK, CDR2 SYGVNS. The CDR3 consists of 12 residues. V lost 7 bases to trimming and J lost 4 bases, with 10 bases between them. The CDR3 loop reads CASTQGSTEAFF. CDR3 bases: TGTGCCAGCACACAGGGTTCCACTGAAGCTTTCTTT.

A few counts support this clone. This chain links TRBV29-1 with TRBJ2-1; 13 bases agree with TRBD2. Germline values: CDR1 SQVTM, CDR2 ANQGSEA. V lost 4 bases to trimming and J lost 3 bases; unmatched junction nucleotides: 6. The length of the CDR3 is 16 residues. As DNA, the CDR3 is TGCAGCGTTGTACTAGCGGGGGGGCGACTCTACAATGAGCAGTTCTTC. Amino acids: CSVVLAGGRLYNEQFF.

This clone was recorded only once. The chain recombines TRBV5-1 with TRBJ2-7, with D perhaps matching TRBD1 (6 bases). Trimming left V 4 bases short and J 2 bases short, with 10 bases between. The germline gives CDR1 SGHRS, CDR2 YFSETQ. This CDR3 contains 13 residues. The CDR3 DNA follows: TGCGCCAGCAGCCCGGACAGCACCTACGAGCAGTACTTC. It codes for CASSPDSTYEQYF.

A few counts support this clone. The chain combines TRBV29-1 with TRBJ1-2; D is uncertain. Trimming took off 7 bases at V and 5 bases at J, with 17 bases between the two ends. CDR3 length: 13 amino acids. Germline loops: CDR1 SQVTM, CDR2 ANQGSEA. The CDR3 coding sequence is TGCAGCGCCCTGGACCCCGGCGGATATGGCTACACCTTC. As protein: CSALDPGGYGYTF. The variable domain in full, completed from reference TRBV29-1 and TRBJ1-2, reads SAVISQKPSRDICQRGTSLTIQCQVDSQVTMMFWYRQQPGQSLTLIATANQGSEATYESGFVIDKFPISRPNLTFSTLTVSNMSPEDSSIYLCSALDPGGYGYTFGSGTRLTVV.

The chain links TRBV6-5 to TRBJ2-3; possible D gene TRBD2, 6 bases. Trimming pared 5 bases from V and 1 base from J, leaving 13 bases between. This CDR3 region has 15 residues. Per the germline V gene, CDR1 is MNHEY and CDR2 is SVGAGI. DNA for the CDR3: TGTGCCAGCAGTCCGACTAGTTTCGGCACAGATACGCAGTATTTT. Protein: CASSPTSFGTDTQYF.

This chain connects TRBV4-1 to TRBJ2-1; maybe TRBD1 (5 bases). CDR3 length: 14 amino acids. CDR1 MGHRA and CDR2 YSYEKL come from the germline V gene. V was cut by 1 base and J by 8 bases, with 12 bases left in between. CDR3 DNA: TGCGCCAGCAGCCAAGGTTCAGGGATGGATGAGCAGTTCTTC. Its protein product is CASSQGSGMDEQFF.

This clone has only a few counts. The chain carries TRBV4-3 and TRBJ2-3; perhaps TRBD2 as D (7 bases). Deletions cut 4 bases from V and 5 bases from J, with 16 bases between. This CDR3 has 15 amino acids. Germline-derived CDR1 and CDR2 are LGHNA and YSLEER. The CDR3 DNA follows: TGCGCCAGCAGCCCCGGGGGGCTCGGGATAGATACGCAGTATTTT. It codes for CASSPGGLGIDTQYF.

The chain joins TRBV29-1 to TRBJ1-1, with 10 positions matching TRBD1. V lost 2 bases to trimming and J lost 7 bases; unmatched junction nucleotides: 7. The CDR3 consists of 14 residues. Per the germline V gene, CDR1 is SQVTM and CDR2 is ANQGSEA. Written as DNA, the CDR3 is TGCAGCGTTGAACTCTATGGACAGGGGGTTGAAGCTTTCTTT. This encodes CSVELYGQGVEAFF.

A remark on this clone: The identical CDR3 is also encoded by other nucleotide sequences in the sample. This chain uses TRBV29-1 with TRBJ1-1, with a possible D match to TRBD1 (6 bases). This CDR3 contains 13 residues. V lost 3 bases and J lost 1, with 9 bases in between. Germline V CDR1 and CDR2: SQVTM, ANQGSEA. For the CDR3, the DNA is TGCAGCGTTGATCGAGGGGGGAACACTGAAGCTTTCTTT. This translates into CSVDRGGNTEAFF.

This sequence joins TRBV4-1 and TRBJ1-1; D might be TRBD1 (6 bases). The CDR3 is made up of 15 amino acids. The V end lost 5 bases, the J end lost 1 base, and 14 bases lay between the germline ends. The germline CDR1 and CDR2 sequences are MGHRA and YSYEKL. CDR3 nucleotides: TGCGCCAGCAGCTCAGGACAGACCGAGAACACTGAAGCTTTCTTT. Protein: CASSSGQTENTEAFF.

The rearrangement joins TRBV9 to TRBJ2-1, with a possible D match to TRBD2 (7 bases). Trimming took 2 bases from V and 7 from J, leaving 13 bases between them. Germline V gives CDR1 SGDLS, CDR2 YYNGEE. CDR3 length equals 14 residues. The CDR3 region is CASSVLGGPNEQFF. As DNA, the CDR3 is TGTGCCAGCAGCGTTCTGGGGGGGCCAAATGAGCAGTTCTTC.

CDR3 sequence: CAWSVYNEQFF. CDR3 nucleotides: TGTGCCTGGAGTGTCTACAATGAGCAGTTCTTC. V is TRBV30 and J is TRBJ2-1; the D is unclear. Germline V gives CDR1 GTSNPN, CDR2 SVGIG (reference sequence). V was pared by 0 bases and J by 3 bases, with 0 bases between. The CDR3 extends over 11 amino acids.

The rearrangement uses TRBV29-1 and TRBJ1-1; D call uncertain. Germline CDR1 reads SQVTM; CDR2 reads ANQGSEA. V was shortened by 4 bases and J by 1 base, with 7 bases between the two germline ends. CDR3 length equals 12 residues. The CDR3 region is CSVAGTNTEAFF. In DNA form, the CDR3 reads TGCAGCGTTGCTGGTACGAACACTGAAGCTTTCTTT.

This rearrangement joins TRBV4-3 to TRBJ2-3, with a weak D call TRBD1 (5 bases). V lost 0 bases, J lost 0 bases, and 10 bases lay in between. Looked up from germline, CDR1 is LGHNA and CDR2 is YSLEER. The CDR3 consists of 16 residues. The CDR3 DNA sequence: TGCGCCAGCAGCCAAGAGGAAGGGGCTAGCACAGATACGCAGTATTTT. This codes for CASSQEEGASTDTQYF.

The chain links TRBV28 to TRBJ2-3, with D unclear. This CDR3 contains 15 residues. V shed 11 bases and J shed 2 bases, with 20 bases lying between them. Per germline, CDR1 MDHEN and CDR2 SYDVKM. CDR3 DNA sequence: TGTGCCGCCAGCATGGGTGATATGTCCACAGATACGCAGTATTTT. This codes for CAASMGDMSTDTQYF.